Here is one T cell receptor (beta chain) with its context. Looked up from germline, CDR1 is KGHSH and CDR2 is LQKENI. This CDR3 is built from 14 residues. V was clipped by 6 bases and J by 9 bases; unmatched bases: 6. Libraries were prepared by immunoSEQ multiplex PCR; TCRdb keeps only in-frame clonotypes and omits some of them. The table shows 150,000 or so clones, with 82% occurring only once. The sample is drawn from a study of blood T cell repertoires in COVID-19. Study-level information: Samples came from the United States, Italy and Spain, spanning acute and convalescent COVID-19.

The chain is built from TRBV18 and TRBJ2-4; 12 bases are shared with TRBD2. This receptor was taken from an older woman with acute or convalescent COVID-19. The sample comprised peripheral blood. In nucleotides, the CDR3 is TGTGCCAGCTCGTCTAGCGGGAGGGACGGCATTCAGTACTTC. Translation gives CASSSSGRDGIQYF.